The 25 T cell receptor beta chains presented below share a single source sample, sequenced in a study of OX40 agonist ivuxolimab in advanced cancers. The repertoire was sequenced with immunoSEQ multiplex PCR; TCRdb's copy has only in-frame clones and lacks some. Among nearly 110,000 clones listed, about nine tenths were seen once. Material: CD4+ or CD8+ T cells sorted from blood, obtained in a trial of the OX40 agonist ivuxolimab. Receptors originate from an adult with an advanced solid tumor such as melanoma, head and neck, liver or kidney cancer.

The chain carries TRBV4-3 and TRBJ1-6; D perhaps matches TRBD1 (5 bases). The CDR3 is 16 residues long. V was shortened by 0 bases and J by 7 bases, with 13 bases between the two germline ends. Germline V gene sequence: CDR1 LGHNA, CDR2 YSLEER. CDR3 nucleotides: TGCGCCAGCAGCCAAGAGGAAGGCAGGGAGAATTCACCCCTCCACTTT. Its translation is CASSQEEGRENSPLHF.

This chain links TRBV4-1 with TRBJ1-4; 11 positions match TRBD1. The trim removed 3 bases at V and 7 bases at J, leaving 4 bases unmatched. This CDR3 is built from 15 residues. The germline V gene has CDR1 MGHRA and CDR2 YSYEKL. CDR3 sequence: CASSHGQGAGEKLFF. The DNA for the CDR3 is TGCGCCAGCAGCCATGGACAGGGGGCGGGTGAAAAACTGTTTTTT.

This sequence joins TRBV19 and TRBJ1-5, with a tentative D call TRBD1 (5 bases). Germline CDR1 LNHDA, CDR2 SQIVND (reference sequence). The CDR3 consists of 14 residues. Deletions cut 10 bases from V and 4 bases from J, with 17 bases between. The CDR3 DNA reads TGTGCCACCTCACCAGGACAAGGAAATCAGCCCCAGCATTTT. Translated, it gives CATSPGQGNQPQHF.

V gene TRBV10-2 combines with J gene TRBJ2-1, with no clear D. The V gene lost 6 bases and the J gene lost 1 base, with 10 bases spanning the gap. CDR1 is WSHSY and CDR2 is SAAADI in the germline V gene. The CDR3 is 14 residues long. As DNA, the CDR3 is TGCGCCAGCAGGGAGCCCGGGTCCTACAATGAGCAGTTCTTC. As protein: CASREPGSYNEQFF.

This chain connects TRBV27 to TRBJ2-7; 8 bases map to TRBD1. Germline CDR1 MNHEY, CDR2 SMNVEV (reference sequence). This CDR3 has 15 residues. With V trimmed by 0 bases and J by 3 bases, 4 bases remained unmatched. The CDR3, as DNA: TGTGCCAGCAGTTTATCCGGGACAGGCCGCTACGAGCAGTACTTC. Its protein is CASSLSGTGRYEQYF.

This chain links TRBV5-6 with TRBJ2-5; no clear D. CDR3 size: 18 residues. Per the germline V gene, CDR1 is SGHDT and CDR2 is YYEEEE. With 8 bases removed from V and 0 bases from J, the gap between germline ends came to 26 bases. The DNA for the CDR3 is TGTGCCAGTACGAAAAAAGTCGGGCAGAACCCGTACCAAGAGACCCAGTACTTC. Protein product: CASTKKVGQNPYQETQYF.

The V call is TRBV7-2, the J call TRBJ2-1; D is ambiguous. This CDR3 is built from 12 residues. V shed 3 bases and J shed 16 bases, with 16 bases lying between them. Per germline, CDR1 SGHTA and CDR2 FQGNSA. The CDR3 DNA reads TGTGCCAGCAGCTTCCGGATAGTGAGTCAATTCTTC. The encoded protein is CASSFRIVSQFF.

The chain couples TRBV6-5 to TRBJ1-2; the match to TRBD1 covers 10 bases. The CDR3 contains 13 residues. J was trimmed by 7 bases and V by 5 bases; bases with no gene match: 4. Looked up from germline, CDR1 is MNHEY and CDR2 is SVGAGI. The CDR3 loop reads CASSDRGPFGYTF. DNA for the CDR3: TGTGCCAGCAGTGACAGGGGGCCCTTTGGCTACACCTTC.

Here the CDR3 reads CASSFQVTEAFF. The DNA for the CDR3 is TGTGCCAGCAGCTTTCAGGTGACTGAAGCTTTCTTT. The chain recombines TRBV7-2 with TRBJ1-1; D gene unclear. CDR1 SGHTA and CDR2 FQGNSA come from the germline V gene. V dropped 3 bases and J dropped 5 bases, with 7 bases sitting between them. This CDR3 contains 12 residues.

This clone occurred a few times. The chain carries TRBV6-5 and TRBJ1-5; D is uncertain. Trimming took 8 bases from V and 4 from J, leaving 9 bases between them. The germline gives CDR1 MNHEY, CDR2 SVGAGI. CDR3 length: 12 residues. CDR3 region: CASRLGNQPQHF. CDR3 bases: TGTGCCAGCCGACTGGGGAATCAGCCCCAGCATTTT.

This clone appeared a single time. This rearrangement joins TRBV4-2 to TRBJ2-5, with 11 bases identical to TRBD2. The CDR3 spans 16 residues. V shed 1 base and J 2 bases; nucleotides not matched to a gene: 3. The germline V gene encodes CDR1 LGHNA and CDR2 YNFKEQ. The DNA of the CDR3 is TGTGCCAGCAGCCAAGCTCTAGCGGGGGGTCAAGAGACCCAGTACTTC. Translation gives CASSQALAGGQETQYF.

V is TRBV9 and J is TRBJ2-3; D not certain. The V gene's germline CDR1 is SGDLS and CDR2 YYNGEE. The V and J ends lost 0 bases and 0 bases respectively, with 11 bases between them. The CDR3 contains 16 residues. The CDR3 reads CASSVELRISTDTQYF. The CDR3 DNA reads TGTGCCAGCAGCGTAGAGCTTAGGATCAGCACAGATACGCAGTATTTT.

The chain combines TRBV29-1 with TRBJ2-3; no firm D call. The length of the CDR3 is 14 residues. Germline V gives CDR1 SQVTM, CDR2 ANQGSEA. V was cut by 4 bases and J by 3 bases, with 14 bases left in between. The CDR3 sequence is CSVVRLRGTDTQYF. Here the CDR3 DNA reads TGCAGCGTTGTCAGGCTTAGAGGAACAGATACGCAGTATTTT.

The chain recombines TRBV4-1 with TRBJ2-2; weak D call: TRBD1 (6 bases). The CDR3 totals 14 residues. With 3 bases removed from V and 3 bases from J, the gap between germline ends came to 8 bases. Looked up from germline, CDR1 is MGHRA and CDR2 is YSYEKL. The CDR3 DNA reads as TGCGCCAGCAGCCAGACAGGTTACACCGGGGAGCTGTTTTTT. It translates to CASSQTGYTGELFF.

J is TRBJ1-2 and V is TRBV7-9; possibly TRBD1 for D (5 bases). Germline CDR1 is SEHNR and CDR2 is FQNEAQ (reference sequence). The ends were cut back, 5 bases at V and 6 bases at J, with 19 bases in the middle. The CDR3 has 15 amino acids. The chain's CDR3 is CASSIMQGLSDGYTF. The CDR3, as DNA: TGTGCCAGCAGCATAATGCAGGGTTTATCGGATGGCTACACCTTC.

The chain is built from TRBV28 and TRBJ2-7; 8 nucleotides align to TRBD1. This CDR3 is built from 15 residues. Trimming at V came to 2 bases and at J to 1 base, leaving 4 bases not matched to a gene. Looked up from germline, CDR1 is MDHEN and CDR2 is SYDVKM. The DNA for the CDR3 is TGTGCCAGCAGTTTAGCCGACAGGGGTTCCTACGAGCAGTACTTC. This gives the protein CASSLADRGSYEQYF.

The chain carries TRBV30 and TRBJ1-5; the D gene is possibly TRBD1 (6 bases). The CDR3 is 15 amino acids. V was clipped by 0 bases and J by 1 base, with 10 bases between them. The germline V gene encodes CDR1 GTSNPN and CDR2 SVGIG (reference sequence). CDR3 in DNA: TGTGCCTGGAGTGTGTCGGGGGCCAGCAATCAGCCCCAGCATTTT. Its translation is CAWSVSGASNQPQHF. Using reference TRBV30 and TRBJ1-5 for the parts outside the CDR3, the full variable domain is SQTIHQWPATLVQPVGSPLSLECTVEGTSNPNLYWYRQAAGRGLQLLFYSVGIGQISSEVPQNLSASRPQDRQFILSSKKLLLSDSGFYLCAWSVSGASNQPQHFGDGTRLSIL.

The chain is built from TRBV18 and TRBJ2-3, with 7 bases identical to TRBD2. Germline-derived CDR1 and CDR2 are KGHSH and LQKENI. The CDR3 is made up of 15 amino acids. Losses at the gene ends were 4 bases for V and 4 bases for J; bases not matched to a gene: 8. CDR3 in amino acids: CASSRYSGEADTQYF. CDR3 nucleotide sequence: TGTGCCAGCTCACGTTACAGCGGGGAGGCAGATACGCAGTATTTT.

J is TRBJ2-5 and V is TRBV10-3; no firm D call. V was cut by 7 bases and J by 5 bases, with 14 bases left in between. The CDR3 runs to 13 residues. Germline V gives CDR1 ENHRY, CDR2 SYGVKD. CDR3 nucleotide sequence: TGTGCCATCACCTGGGGTAAAGGGGAGACCCAGTACTTC. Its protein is CAITWGKGETQYF.

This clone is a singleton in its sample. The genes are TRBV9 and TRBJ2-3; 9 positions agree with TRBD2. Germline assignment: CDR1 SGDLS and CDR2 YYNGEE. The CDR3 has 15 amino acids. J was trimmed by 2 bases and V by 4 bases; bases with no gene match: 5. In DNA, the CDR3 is TGTGCCAGCAGCCGACGACTAGCGGCCACAGATACGCAGTATTTT. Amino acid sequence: CASSRRLAATDTQYF.

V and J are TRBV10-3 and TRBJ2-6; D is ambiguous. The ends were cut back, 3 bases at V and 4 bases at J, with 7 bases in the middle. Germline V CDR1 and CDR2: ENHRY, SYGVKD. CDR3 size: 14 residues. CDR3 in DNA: TGTGCCATCAGTGACCTAACAGGGGCCAACGTCCTGACTTTC. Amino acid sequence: CAISDLTGANVLTF.

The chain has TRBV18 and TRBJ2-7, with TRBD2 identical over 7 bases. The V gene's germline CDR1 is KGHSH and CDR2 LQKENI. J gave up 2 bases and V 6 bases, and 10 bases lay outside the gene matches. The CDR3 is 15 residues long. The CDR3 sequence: CASSPGGGRTYEQYF. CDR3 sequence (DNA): TGTGCCAGCTCCCCGGGGGGTGGAAGGACCTACGAGCAGTACTTC.

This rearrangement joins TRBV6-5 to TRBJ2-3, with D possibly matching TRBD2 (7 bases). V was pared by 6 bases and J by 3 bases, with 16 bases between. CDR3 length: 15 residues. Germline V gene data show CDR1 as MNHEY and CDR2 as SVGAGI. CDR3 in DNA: TGTGCCAGCAGCACTTACGGGGGGCCTACAGATACGCAGTATTTT. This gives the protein CASSTYGGPTDTQYF.

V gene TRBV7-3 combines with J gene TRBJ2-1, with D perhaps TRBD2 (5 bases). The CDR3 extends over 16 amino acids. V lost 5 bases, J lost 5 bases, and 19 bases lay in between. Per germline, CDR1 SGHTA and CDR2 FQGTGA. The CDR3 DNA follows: TGTGCCAGCAGCCCCCAAAGCGGCCCCCTTAACAATGAGCAGTTCTTC. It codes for CASSPQSGPLNNEQFF.

The CDR3 sequence: CASSVGQGGAEAFF. For the CDR3, the DNA is TGTGCCAGCAGTGTCGGACAGGGAGGAGCCGAAGCTTTCTTT. This chain joins TRBV6-1 and TRBJ1-1, with 8 bases identical to TRBD1. Trimming removed 4 bases from V and 8 bases from J; junction bases left unmatched: 9. The V gene's germline CDR1 is MNHNS and CDR2 SASEGT. This CDR3 has 14 amino acids.